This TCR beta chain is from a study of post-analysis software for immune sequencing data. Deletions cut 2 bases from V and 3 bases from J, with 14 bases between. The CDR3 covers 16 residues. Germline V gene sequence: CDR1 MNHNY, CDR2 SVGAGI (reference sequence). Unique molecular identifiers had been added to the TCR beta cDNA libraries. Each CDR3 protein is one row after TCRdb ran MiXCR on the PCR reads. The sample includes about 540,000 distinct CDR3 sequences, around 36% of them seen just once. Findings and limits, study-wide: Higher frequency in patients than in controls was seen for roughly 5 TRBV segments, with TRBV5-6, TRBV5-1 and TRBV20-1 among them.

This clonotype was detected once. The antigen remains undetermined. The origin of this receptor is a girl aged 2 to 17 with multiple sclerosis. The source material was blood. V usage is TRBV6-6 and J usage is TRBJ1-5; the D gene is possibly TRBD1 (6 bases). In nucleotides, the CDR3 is TGTGCCAGCAGTTACGTAGGAAGGGGGGTCAATCAGCCCCAGCATTTT. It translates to CASSYVGRGVNQPQHF.